The present entry profiles one T cell receptor (beta chain) with its context. Its antigen is still unknown. The CDR3 covers 13 residues. V trimming: 6 bases; J trimming: 5 bases; junction bases outside the gene matches: 6. Germline V gene sequence: CDR1 SQVTM, CDR2 ANQGSEA. Each PCR replicate from the sorted subsets contained around 200 ng DNA, which is about 30,000 T cell genomes. TCRdb's table, derived via immunoSEQ multiplex PCR, lists solely in-frame clones and lacks some. The top ten hold 0.35% to 0.45% of the sample, which has about 2.4 million clones, approximately 93% seen once. The source of the sample is a study of shared clonotypes between healthy human individuals. Study results and limitations: Sharing across four donors was highest in naive CD4 (roughly 5%) and lowest in memory CD8 (roughly 0.4%).

The clonotype was recovered from a man aged 18-30 years in good health. Some clones in this sample may be carry-over from other donors' samples. The sample consisted of naive CD4+ T cells from PBMCs. Subset noted: CD45RA+ positively selected. The chain couples TRBV29-1 to TRBJ2-5, with 10 bases identical to TRBD1. The CDR3 sequence: CSVADRGLETQYF. CDR3 DNA: TGCAGCGTCGCAGACAGGGGGCTGGAGACCCAGTACTTC. The full variable domain, rest sourced from reference TRBV29-1 and TRBJ2-5, is SAVISQKPSRDICQRGTSLTIQCQVDSQVTMMFWYRQQPGQSLTLIATANQGSEATYESGFVIDKFPISRPNLTFSTLTVSNMSPEDSSIYLCSVADRGLETQYFGPGTRLLVL.